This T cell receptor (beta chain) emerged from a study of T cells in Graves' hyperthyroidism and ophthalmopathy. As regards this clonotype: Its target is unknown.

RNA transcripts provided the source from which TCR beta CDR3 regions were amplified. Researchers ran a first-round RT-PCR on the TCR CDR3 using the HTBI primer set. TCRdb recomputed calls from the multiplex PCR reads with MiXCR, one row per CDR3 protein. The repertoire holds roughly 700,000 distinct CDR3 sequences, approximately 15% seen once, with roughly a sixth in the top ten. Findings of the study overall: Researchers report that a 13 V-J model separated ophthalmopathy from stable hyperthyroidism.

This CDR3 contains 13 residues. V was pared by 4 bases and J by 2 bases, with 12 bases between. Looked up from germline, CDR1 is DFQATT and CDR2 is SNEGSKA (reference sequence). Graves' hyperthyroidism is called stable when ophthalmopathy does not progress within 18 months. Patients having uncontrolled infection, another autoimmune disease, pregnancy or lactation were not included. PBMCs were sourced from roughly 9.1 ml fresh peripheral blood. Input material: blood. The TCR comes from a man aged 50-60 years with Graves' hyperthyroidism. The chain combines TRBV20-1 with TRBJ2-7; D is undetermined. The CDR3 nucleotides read TGCAGTGCTACGCCTGAAGGGACCTACGAGCAGTACTTC. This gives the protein CSATPEGTYEQYF.